Listed below are T cell receptor beta chains from one sample, sequenced in a study of blood T cell repertoires in COVID-19. Data came from immunoSEQ multiplex PCR; TCRdb stores just in-frame clones and leaves some out. The sample lists 330,000 or so clones, roughly 90% occurring once. Sequences were obtained from PBMCs or T cells enriched from blood (not recorded which). Every receptor here comes from a woman aged 25 to 45 who had recovered from COVID-19. Both conserved end residues are trimmed from each CDR3.

>TRBV7-2|TRBJ2-7
ASSTNGQQRRQY
>TRBV3-1/TRBV3-2|TRBJ2-3
ASSQQAIPTDTQY
>TRBV7-2|TRBJ2-7
ASSSYYEQY
>TRBV28|TRBJ1-2
ASSQTGGLGGYT
>TRBV5-1|TRBJ2-7
ASSPSGVGEQY
>TRBV19|TRBJ1-5
ASSMGDRSNQPQH
>TRBV18|TRBJ1-1
ASSPVAGENTEAF
>TRBV6-5|TRBJ1-2
ASRQGVWDGYT
>TRBV19|TRBJ1-5
ASKPSNQPQH
>TRBV28|TRBJ1-3
ASSSNLGGAWGNTIY